The text below deals with one TCR beta chain. Losses at the gene ends were 3 bases for V and 6 bases for J; bases not matched to a gene: 8. Per the germline V gene, CDR1 is DFQATT and CDR2 is SNEGSKA (reference sequence). CDR3 length: 15 residues. The record originates from a study of T-cell memory formation after mild COVID-19. A single record per CDR3 protein comes from TCRdb applying MiXCR to the 5' RACE reads. The table shows fewer than 250,000 distinct CDR3 sequences, with just over 15% occurring only once. The chain is built from TRBV20-1 and TRBJ2-1; 10 bases align to TRBD2. Sequenced input: PBMCs or a T cell subset sorted from them (not recorded which). The origin of this receptor is an adult woman who had mild COVID-19 (a few samples of this study predate the infection). Cell type and time point are not known. In DNA, the CDR3 is TGCAGTGCTAGGAGGAGTAGCGGGGGGCCCAATGAGCAGTTCTTC. It specifies CSARRSSGGPNEQFF.